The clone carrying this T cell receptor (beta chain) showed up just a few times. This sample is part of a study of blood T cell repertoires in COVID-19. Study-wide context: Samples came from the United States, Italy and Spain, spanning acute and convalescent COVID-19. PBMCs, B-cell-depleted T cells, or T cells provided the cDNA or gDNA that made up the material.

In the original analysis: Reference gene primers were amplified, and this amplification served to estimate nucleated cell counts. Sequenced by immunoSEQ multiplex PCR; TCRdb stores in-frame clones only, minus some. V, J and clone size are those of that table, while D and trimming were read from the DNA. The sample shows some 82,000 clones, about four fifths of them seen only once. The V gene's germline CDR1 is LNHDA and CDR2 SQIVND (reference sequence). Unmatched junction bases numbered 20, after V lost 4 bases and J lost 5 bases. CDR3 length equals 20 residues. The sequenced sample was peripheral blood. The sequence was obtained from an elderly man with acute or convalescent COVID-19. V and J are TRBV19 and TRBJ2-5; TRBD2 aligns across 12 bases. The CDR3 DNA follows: TGTGCCAGTAGTACTTTACCCGCGGTTCTAGCGGGAGGGCGGAGGGAGACCCAGTACTTC. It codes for CASSTLPAVLAGGRRETQYF.